What follows are 6 T cell receptor beta chains derived from one specimen sequenced in a study of early T cells in non-severe SARS-CoV-2 infection. TCRdb reprocessed the 5' RACE reads with MiXCR, giving one entry per CDR3 protein. The data contain tens of thousands of distinct CDR3 sequences, around 7% of them singletons. Sequencing was performed on whole blood. The receptor set was obtained from an adult who was a healthcare worker with PCR-confirmed SARS-CoV-2 infection or an uninfected control (not recorded which).

This chain uses TRBV29-1 with TRBJ1-3, with D perhaps TRBD1 (5 bases). V was trimmed by 6 bases and J by 7 bases, leaving 10 bases between them. The germline gives CDR1 SQVTM, CDR2 ANQGSEA. The CDR3 runs 11 residues. DNA of the CDR3: TGCAGCGTCAGGGAAGACAACACCATATATTTT. The encoded protein is CSVREDNTIYF.

This clonotype was detected many times. This chain connects TRBV28 to TRBJ2-3; 8 nucleotides align to TRBD2. The V gene end was trimmed by 4 bases and the J gene end by 8 bases; junction bases not matched to a gene: 14. Germline CDR1 is MDHEN and CDR2 is SYDVKM. The CDR3 length is 16 residues. CDR3 bases: TGTGCCAGCAGTTCCCCTATAGCGGGAAAGAGGAGTACGCAGTATTTT. As protein: CASSSPIAGKRSTQYF.

There are many counts of this clonotype. This chain joins TRBV24-1 and TRBJ2-2; 8 bases agree with TRBD1. CDR1 KGHDR and CDR2 SFDVKD come from the germline V gene. This CDR3 comprises 16 residues. V lost 4 bases, J lost 1 base, and 4 bases stayed unmatched. In DNA, the CDR3 is TGTGCCACCAGTGACACCGGGACAGGGAACACCGGGGAGCTGTTTTTT. This translates into CATSDTGTGNTGELFF.

This clonotype occurred many times. This chain uses TRBV5-6 with TRBJ2-1; D unclear. Germline values: CDR1 SGHDT, CDR2 YYEEEE. V lost 1 base to trimming and J lost 7 bases, with 18 bases between them. The CDR3 is 16 amino acids. CDR3 region: CASSLRNSKVNNEQFF. The CDR3 coding sequence is TGTGCCAGCAGCTTGAGGAACAGCAAGGTTAATAATGAGCAGTTCTTC. The full variable domain, with the rest looked up from reference TRBV5-6 and TRBJ2-1, is DAGVTQSPTHLIKTRGQQVTLRCSPKSGHDTVSWYQQALGQGPQFIFQYYEEEERQRGNFPDRFSGHQFPNYSSELNVNALLLGDSALYLCASSLRNSKVNNEQFFGPGTRLTVL.

This clonotype was observed many times. This chain joins TRBV27 and TRBJ1-6; no clear D. Trimming left V 3 bases short and J 8 bases short, with 11 bases between. Per germline, CDR1 MNHEY and CDR2 SMNVEV (reference sequence). The CDR3 runs 14 residues. CDR3 amino acids: CASSFGRLDSPLHF. DNA of the CDR3: TGTGCCAGCAGTTTCGGCCGGTTGGATTCACCCCTCCACTTT.

Note on this clonotype: A much larger clone differs by one base, so this may be a read error. The gene calls are TRBV5-1 and TRBJ1-3; D is possibly TRBD1 (6 bases). The CDR3 extends over 13 amino acids. Germline V lookup: CDR1 SGHRS, CDR2 YFSETQ. Here the CDR3 DNA reads TGCGTCAGCAAGGGACAAAGCGGAAACACCATATATTTT. Translating gives CVSKGQSGNTIYF.